This T cell receptor beta chain was identified during a study of cytomegalovirus exposure and HLA in healthy donors. Study overall: From 150 million to 200 million T cells, an earlier analysis saw 120 million or so unique TCR beta sequences.

The PCR had 60 Vbeta and 13 Jbeta primers. Sequencing used immunoSEQ multiplex PCR; TCRdb keeps in-frame clones, though not all of them. This table holds about 130,000 clones, more than 75% found once. The germline gives CDR1 SGHNT, CDR2 YYREEE (reference sequence). V lost 0 bases to trimming and J lost 5 bases, with 18 bases between them. The CDR3 loop spans 16 amino acids. In the case of this clone: Antigen: not known.

Study-level results: It was reported in a later analysis that an Asian-associated ancestry cluster showed fewer N-insertions than the roughly 670-donor mean. Follow-up analysis seemed to connect common viral pathogens with several of the most significant clusters identified.

The TCR was taken from a man aged 25 to 45 in good health and CMV-seropositive. V is TRBV5-4 and J is TRBJ2-7; tentatively, D is TRBD1 (6 bases). Sequencing used PBMCs. The CDR3 here is CASSLGAGTSGNEQYF. The CDR3 nucleotides read TGTGCCAGCAGCTTGGGGGCCGGGACATCTGGGAACGAGCAGTACTTC. The whole variable domain, filled in from reference TRBV5-4 and TRBJ2-7, reads ETGVTQSPTHLIKTRGQQVTLRCSSQSGHNTVSWYQQALGQGPQFIFQYYREEENGRGNFPPRFSGLQFPNYSSELNVNALELDDSALYLCASSLGAGTSGNEQYFGPGTRLTVT.